These 20 T cell receptor beta chains were all obtained from the same sample, sequenced in a study of T cells after yellow fever vaccination. TCRdb fed the 5' RACE reads into MiXCR, producing one record per CDR3 protein. The sample carries more than 95,000 distinct CDR3 sequences, roughly 6.7% recorded once. The source was CD4+ T cells sorted from PBMCs, collected 10 to 11 days after the first yellow fever vaccination. These receptors were collected from a man aged 18 to 30 who received the YFV17D yellow fever vaccine.

This clonotype was observed a few times. This chain connects TRBV5-4 to TRBJ2-5; TRBD2 might be the D (6 bases). CDR3 length: 15 residues. Trimming removed 2 bases at V and 5 bases at J, with 16 bases between. The germline CDR1 and CDR2 sequences are SGHNT and YYREEE (reference sequence). For the CDR3, the DNA is TGTGCCAGCAGCTTTCCACTAGCTGAGGTCGAGACCCAGTACTTC. Its protein product is CASSFPLAEVETQYF.

This clonotype was counted ten times or more. This rearrangement joins TRBV5-1 to TRBJ2-7, with D possibly being TRBD2 (6 bases). V dropped 4 bases and J dropped 2 bases, with 13 bases sitting between them. Germline V CDR1 and CDR2: SGHRS, YFSETQ. There are 14 residues in the CDR3. In DNA form, the CDR3 reads TGCGCCAGCAGCCCCTCGGACTATACCTACGAGCAGTACTTC. Translating it yields CASSPSDYTYEQYF.

This clonotype has a count of ten or more. The chain joins TRBV10-3 to TRBJ1-6, with 7 bases fitting TRBD1. CDR1 and CDR2 from the germline V gene are ENHRY and SYGVKD. The CDR3 runs to 15 residues. The junction had 9 bases not matched to a gene; V was cut back by 8 bases and J by 5 bases. In DNA, the CDR3 is TGTGCCATCGGATCCGGGACAGTTCATAATTCACCCCTCCACTTT. Translating gives CAIGSGTVHNSPLHF.

At least ten counts were recorded for this clonotype. The CDR3 here is CASSWTGTGKDGELFF. CDR3 coding DNA: TGCGCCAGCAGCTGGACCGGGACAGGCAAAGACGGGGAGCTGTTTTTT. J is TRBJ2-2 and V is TRBV5-1, with 8 bases that match TRBD1. Per germline, CDR1 SGHRS and CDR2 YFSETQ. This CDR3 is built from 16 residues. V shed 3 bases and J 7 bases; nucleotides not matched to a gene: 11.

This clonotype has ten or more counts. The V gene is TRBV3-1, the J gene TRBJ2-1; D not resolved. V lost 1 base and J lost 0, with 7 bases in between. Germline V gene data show CDR1 as LGHDT and CDR2 as YNNKEL (reference sequence). This CDR3 is 15 amino acids long. Here the CDR3 reads CASSQAGGSYNEQFF. The CDR3, as DNA: TGTGCCAGCAGCCAAGCCGGCGGCTCCTACAATGAGCAGTTCTTC.

This clonotype showed up many times. J is TRBJ2-2 and V is TRBV5-1, with D tentatively TRBD1 (5 bases). The CDR3 consists of 15 residues. V was shortened by 2 bases and J by 1 base, with 9 bases between the two germline ends. Germline V lookup: CDR1 SGHRS, CDR2 YFSETQ. The CDR3 is CASSLWGLNTGELFF. The CDR3 DNA is TGCGCCAGCAGCTTATGGGGCCTGAACACCGGGGAGCTGTTTTTT.

This clonotype showed up many times. CDR3 sequence reads: CASSRENQETQYF. CDR3 nucleotides: TGCGCCAGCAGTCGGGAGAACCAAGAGACCCAGTACTTC. This sequence joins TRBV5-1 and TRBJ2-5, with D possibly matching TRBD2 (6 bases). This CDR3 spans 13 amino acids. Germline values: CDR1 SGHRS, CDR2 YFSETQ. The V gene lost 5 bases and the J gene lost 0 bases, with 8 bases spanning the gap.

This clonotype occurred many times. The chain employs TRBV7-2 and TRBJ2-2; D may match TRBD1 or TRBD2 (6 bases each). V was pared by 2 bases and J by 4 bases, with 11 bases between. The CDR3 length is 15 residues. Germline CDR1 is SGHTA and CDR2 is FQGNSA. CDR3 nucleotides: TGTGCCAGCAGCTTAAGAGGGGGGTCCACCGGGGAGCTGTTTTTT. It is translated as CASSLRGGSTGELFF.

This clonotype was counted ten times or more. This chain uses TRBV7-8 with TRBJ1-1; 9 bases line up with TRBD1. The germline gives CDR1 SGHVS, CDR2 FQNEAQ. The CDR3 extends over 14 amino acids. The trim removed 4 bases at V and 8 bases at J, leaving 8 bases unmatched. CDR3 loop: CASSYTGGMGEAFF. The CDR3 DNA sequence: TGTGCCAGCAGCTATACAGGGGGCATGGGGGAAGCTTTCTTT.

This clonotype occurred a few times. This chain uses TRBV6-5 with TRBJ2-7, with D possibly matching TRBD1 (5 bases). V was pared by 2 bases and J by 3 bases, with 8 bases between. CDR3 length: 13 residues. Per germline, CDR1 MNHEY and CDR2 SVGAGI. The CDR3 DNA follows: TGTGCCAGCAGTTACCTAGGACACTACGAGCAGTACTTC. Translated, it gives CASSYLGHYEQYF.

This clonotype was recorded many times. The chain has TRBV7-9 and TRBJ1-2; D is undetermined. CDR1 and CDR2 (germline): SEHNR, FQNEAQ (reference sequence). Trimming pared 3 bases from V and 4 bases from J, leaving 9 bases between. The CDR3 has 13 amino acids. Written as DNA, the CDR3 is TGTGCCAGCAGCTTCGGCCGATTCTATGGCTACACCTTC. Its translation: CASSFGRFYGYTF.

This clonotype occurred a few times. This chain joins TRBV6-1 and TRBJ1-5; D might be TRBD1 (6 bases). The germline V and J ends were trimmed by 6 bases and 1 base, with 16 bases remaining between them. Germline assignment: CDR1 MNHNS and CDR2 SASEGT. CDR3 size: 16 residues. The CDR3 loop reads CASRLQQGGSNQPQHF. The CDR3 nucleotides read TGTGCCAGCAGGCTACAACAGGGCGGGAGCAATCAGCCCCAGCATTTT.

This clonotype appeared many times. The chain joins TRBV4-1 to TRBJ2-3; the match to TRBD2 covers 13 bases. The germline V gene encodes CDR1 MGHRA and CDR2 YSYEKL. V dropped 4 bases and J dropped 0; count of bases not matched to a gene: 7. The CDR3 extends over 18 amino acids. Here the CDR3 DNA reads TGCGCCAGCAGCCTCCGGACTAGCGGGGGTTCTAGCACAGATACGCAGTATTTT. Residues: CASSLRTSGGSSTDTQYF.

This clonotype was seen ten or more times. The gene calls are TRBV24-1 and TRBJ2-1; TRBD2 matches at 10 bases. CDR3 length: 13 residues. V trimming: 9 bases; J trimming: 10 bases; junction bases outside the gene matches: 8. Germline CDR1 KGHDR, CDR2 SFDVKD. CDR3 bases: TGTGCCACCGGGCGAGCGGGGGGGCTCGAGCAGTTCTTC. Translation gives CATGRAGGLEQFF.

This clonotype appeared many times. CDR3 amino acids: CASSQGGRDIYGYTF. The CDR3, as DNA: TGCGCCAGCAGCCAAGGTGGCCGGGACATCTATGGCTACACCTTC. V gene TRBV4-1 combines with J gene TRBJ1-2; D perhaps matches TRBD1 (6 bases). Trimming left V 1 base short and J 4 bases short, with 13 bases between. Looked up from germline, CDR1 is MGHRA and CDR2 is YSYEKL. The length of the CDR3 is 15 residues.

Many counts were recorded for this clonotype. The chain has TRBV20-1 and TRBJ1-6; maybe TRBD1 (6 bases). Germline V lookup: CDR1 DFQATT, CDR2 SNEGSKA (reference sequence). The CDR3 has 13 amino acids. Trimming stripped 6 bases from V and 5 bases from J, with 11 bases between. CDR3 nucleotide sequence: TGCAGTGCCCACAGGGACCATAATTCACCCCTCCACTTT. Amino acids: CSAHRDHNSPLHF.

This clonotype came up many times. This chain links TRBV10-1 with TRBJ1-5; D may be TRBD1 (6 bases). The V end lost 4 bases, the J end lost 5 bases, and 18 bases lay between the germline ends. This CDR3 is 16 amino acids long. Germline V gene lookup returns CDR1 WNHNN and CDR2 SYGVQD (reference sequence). Here the CDR3 reads CASSGGRARADQPQHF. CDR3 nucleotide sequence: TGCGCCAGCAGTGGGGGGCGCGCGCGCGCGGATCAGCCCCAGCATTTT.

This clonotype was recorded a few times. The chain couples TRBV29-1 to TRBJ1-6; tentatively, D is TRBD1 (5 bases). V was clipped by 6 bases and J by 5 bases, with 17 bases between them. The CDR3 has 15 amino acids. Germline V gene sequence: CDR1 SQVTM, CDR2 ANQGSEA. CDR3 sequence (DNA): TGCAGCGTGTCGATAGGACGAGGGGATAATTCACCCCTCCACTTT. It is translated as CSVSIGRGDNSPLHF.

This clonotype was seen at least ten times. The chain is built from TRBV7-2 and TRBJ1-1; a weak D match, TRBD1 (5 bases). Germline CDR1 and CDR2: SGHTA and FQGNSA. Trimming took off 3 bases at V and 11 bases at J, with 19 bases between the two ends. This CDR3 spans 14 amino acids. The CDR3 DNA reads TGTGCCAGCAGCTTGGGGACCTTGGCAGTCGGGGCTTTCTTT. Amino acids: CASSLGTLAVGAFF.

This clonotype was counted ten times or more. The chain carries TRBV13 and TRBJ2-7; the match to TRBD2 covers 9 bases. With 2 bases clipped from V and 0 bases from J, the junction kept 11 bases outside the gene matches. Germline V gene lookup returns CDR1 PRHDT and CDR2 FYEKMQ (reference sequence). The CDR3 covers 18 residues. CDR3 amino acids: CASSLWPSGAAYSYEQYF. In DNA, the CDR3 is TGTGCCAGCAGCTTATGGCCTAGCGGGGCCGCATACTCCTACGAGCAGTACTTC.